This T cell receptor (beta chain) was retrieved from a study of response to subunit inactivated influenza vaccine. Findings of the study overall: A suggestion made by the authors is that each seasonal influenza vaccination recruits few new T cells.

The CDR3 is made up of 15 amino acids. V was trimmed by 4 bases and J by 2 bases, leaving 11 bases between them. Germline-derived CDR1 and CDR2 are KGHDR and SFDVKD. On this clonotype itself: Its antigen is unknown.

MiXCR, applied by TCRdb to the RT-PCR reads, yields one record per CDR3 protein. Among fewer than 650,000 distinct CDR3 sequences listed, 10% to 15% were seen once. The chain links TRBV24-1 to TRBJ2-1, with a tentative D call TRBD2 (5 bases). The sample was PBMCs from blood, taken around seven weeks after vaccination. This clonotype originated in a man between 50 and 59 years old who received an inactivated influenza vaccine. CDR3 sequence reads: CATSEGRSPYNEQFF. As DNA, the CDR3 is TGTGCCACCAGTGAGGGGAGATCGCCCTACAATGAGCAGTTCTTC.